Listed here are 28 T cell receptor beta chains from one sample, sequenced in a study of Tregs in tolerant kidney transplant recipients. Clones were read by immunoSEQ multiplex PCR, and TCRdb kept only the in-frame ones, dropping some. Seen here are about 1,300 clones, roughly 86% observed once, and the top ten hold approximately 4.8%. What these receptors recognize is not known. Sequences were obtained from CD4+ T cells from blood cultured with allogeneic cells. Receptors originate from a human donor in good health.

This clone appeared a single time. V gene TRBV15 combines with J gene TRBJ2-4, with D possibly TRBD1 on 5 matching bases. Per the germline V gene, CDR1 is LNHNV and CDR2 is YYDKDF (reference sequence). This CDR3 is built from 16 residues. The V gene lost 1 base and the J gene lost 9 bases, with 19 bases spanning the gap. The CDR3 sequence is CATSRGGTQGKGIQYF. As DNA, the CDR3 is TGTGCCACCAGCAGAGGCGGAACTCAGGGCAAAGGCATTCAGTACTTC.

This rearrangement joins TRBV11-2 to TRBJ1-1; tentative D call: TRBD1 (5 bases). Germline assignment: CDR1 SGHAT and CDR2 FQNNGV. V was cut by 5 bases and J by 6 bases, with 31 bases left in between. The CDR3 runs 19 residues. The CDR3 sequence is CASSHKLLSPGWGLSEAFF. In nucleotides, the CDR3 is TGTGCCAGCAGCCACAAACTCCTCTCCCCGGGGTGGGGACTTTCTGAAGCTTTCTTT.

The chain joins TRBV4-2 to TRBJ1-4, with 8 positions matching TRBD1. The V segment lost 3 bases and the J segment 0 bases; nucleotides outside the gene matches: 3. In germline, CDR1 is LGHNA, CDR2 YNFKEQ. The CDR3 is 16 residues long. The CDR3 bases are TGTGCCAGCAGCCAGGGACAGGCGACAACTAATGAAAAACTGTTTTTT. This codes for CASSQGQATTNEKLFF.

Only one count was recorded for this clone. The J gene is TRBJ2-3, the V gene TRBV19; 8 bases agree with TRBD1. The germline gives CDR1 LNHDA, CDR2 SQIVND (reference sequence). The V gene end was trimmed by 4 bases and the J gene end by 5 bases; junction bases not matched to a gene: 14. There are 17 residues in the CDR3. The CDR3 sequence is CASSTYGTGRPGDTQYF. CDR3 DNA sequence: TGTGCCAGTAGTACCTATGGGACAGGCCGACCTGGAGATACGCAGTATTTT.

The chain is built from TRBV19 and TRBJ2-7, with D tentatively TRBD1 (6 bases). V dropped 8 bases and J dropped 6 bases, with 14 bases sitting between them. CDR1 LNHDA and CDR2 SQIVND come from the germline V gene (reference sequence). The CDR3 is made up of 12 amino acids. CDR3 protein: CASQMTGTEQYF. The CDR3 region has the DNA TGTGCCAGTCAAATGACAGGAACCGAGCAGTACTTC.

V and J are TRBV7-2 and TRBJ1-3; 8 bases are a match to TRBD1. From germline, CDR1 is SGHTA and CDR2 FQGNSA. The CDR3 is 14 amino acids. The junction had 4 bases not matched to a gene; V was cut back by 5 bases and J by 4 bases. The CDR3 here is CASSRTGRGNTIYF. CDR3 DNA sequence: TGTGCCAGCAGCCGGACAGGGCGGGGAAACACCATATATTTT.

The rearrangement joins TRBV19 to TRBJ1-5; 7 nucleotides align to TRBD1. This CDR3 comprises 13 residues. After removal of 6 bases from V and 7 bases from J, the junction contained 6 bases not matched to a gene. The germline CDR1 and CDR2 sequences are LNHDA and SQIVND (reference sequence). CDR3 DNA sequence: TGTGCCAGTAGGAACAGGGGAGAACAGCCCCAGCATTTT. The encoded protein is CASRNRGEQPQHF.

V gene TRBV2 combines with J gene TRBJ2-5; 7 bases line up with TRBD2. The CDR3 loop spans 15 amino acids. Germline V lookup: CDR1 SNHLY, CDR2 FYNNEI. Unmatched junction bases numbered 7, after V lost 4 bases and J lost 2 bases. CDR3 protein: CASSGEGGFQETQYF. The CDR3 nucleotides are TGTGCCAGCAGTGGGGAGGGCGGGTTTCAAGAGACCCAGTACTTC.

The V and J genes are TRBV5-6 and TRBJ2-7; 9 bases map to TRBD2. CDR3 length: 16 residues. V was clipped by 5 bases and J by 1 base; unmatched bases: 10. CDR1 is SGHDT, CDR2 YYEEEE, per germline. The CDR3 nucleotides read TGTGCCAGCAGTTTTATCAAGCGGGGGGCTTCCTACGAGCAGTACTTC. Protein sequence: CASSFIKRGASYEQYF.

The J gene is TRBJ2-1, the V gene TRBV6-4; TRBD1 or TRBD2 may be the D gene (5 bases each). Per germline, CDR1 MRHNA and CDR2 SNTAGT. The V and J ends lost 4 bases and 4 bases respectively, with 8 bases between them. The CDR3 has 13 residues. In DNA form, the CDR3 reads TGTGCCAGCAGTGCGAGGGGTTACAATGAGCAGTTCTTC. This translates into CASSARGYNEQFF.

The chain has TRBV6-5 and TRBJ2-5, with TRBD1 identical over 7 bases. Germline loops: CDR1 MNHEY, CDR2 SVGAGI. The CDR3 extends over 15 amino acids. Trimming at V came to 8 bases and at J to 5 bases, leaving 14 bases not matched to a gene. DNA of the CDR3: TGTGCCAGCTCCCCACAGGGGCGGCCGACGGAGACCCAGTACTTC. This translates into CASSPQGRPTETQYF.

The V and J genes are TRBV5-6 and TRBJ2-6; D uncertain. The germline CDR1 and CDR2 sequences are SGHDT and YYEEEE. Trimming shortened V by 6 bases and J by 5 bases, and 24 bases separated the two germline ends. CDR3 length equals 18 residues. Here the CDR3 DNA reads TGTGCCAGCAATAAGCCCAATAAGTCACAAAGTCGGGCCAACGTCCTGACTTTC. Protein product: CASNKPNKSQSRANVLTF.

Concerning this clone itself: An end of the junction does not agree with germline; a read error may underlie this. This CDR3 is CASSLGGLNYGYTF. CDR3 DNA sequence: TGTGCCAGCAGTTTAGGTGGCCTCAACTATGGCTACACCTTC. The V call is TRBV7-2, the J call TRBJ1-2; D ambiguous. The CDR3 totals 14 residues. Germline V gene data show CDR1 as SGHTA and CDR2 as FQGNSA.

The genes are TRBV6-5 and TRBJ2-7, with 9 bases that match TRBD1. The germline CDR1 and CDR2 sequences are MNHEY and SVGAGI. Unmatched junction bases numbered 2, after V lost 2 bases and J lost 3 bases. The CDR3 has 14 residues. CDR3 in DNA: TGTGCCAGCAGTTACCTGGGACAGGGCTACGAGCAGTACTTC. Protein sequence: CASSYLGQGYEQYF.

The CDR3 nucleotides are TGTGCCAGCAGCCCCACTGGGGGGCTAGGGACTGAAGCTTTCTTT. Amino acids: CASSPTGGLGTEAFF. V gene TRBV7-2 combines with J gene TRBJ1-1; a possible D gene is TRBD1 (6 bases). With 5 bases removed from V and 5 bases from J, the gap between germline ends came to 18 bases. CDR1 is SGHTA and CDR2 is FQGNSA in the germline V gene. The length of the CDR3 is 15 residues.

V gene TRBV7-3 combines with J gene TRBJ1-3, with 7 bases aligning to TRBD1. CDR1 is SGHTA and CDR2 is FQGTGA in the germline V gene. The CDR3 has 14 amino acids. V shed 5 bases, J shed 0 bases, and the junction held 1 base outside the gene matches. CDR3: CASSRDSSGNTIYF. The CDR3 DNA is TGTGCCAGCAGCCGGGACAGCTCTGGAAACACCATATATTTT.

V and J are TRBV11-2 and TRBJ2-1; 9 nucleotides match TRBD2. The V gene's germline CDR1 is SGHAT and CDR2 FQNNGV. The J segment lost 4 bases and the V segment lost 1 base, leaving 2 bases of the junction unmatched. This CDR3 region has 15 residues. This CDR3 reads CASSLGSGGYNEQFF. The DNA for the CDR3 is TGTGCCAGCAGCTTAGGGAGCGGGGGGTACAATGAGCAGTTCTTC.

A few counts support this clone. The chain couples TRBV5-1 to TRBJ1-2; perhaps TRBD1 as D (5 bases). V was clipped by 6 bases and J by 6 bases, with 24 bases between them. The CDR3 totals 16 residues. Germline CDR1 is SGHRS and CDR2 is YFSETQ. This chain's CDR3 is CASNDGGFFGLDGYTF. CDR3 nucleotide sequence: TGCGCCAGCAACGACGGGGGGTTCTTCGGTTTGGATGGCTACACCTTC.

The chain combines TRBV5-1 with TRBJ2-2; the D call may be TRBD1 or TRBD2 (5 bases each). The germline V and J ends were trimmed by 3 bases and 1 base, with 10 bases remaining between them. Germline-derived CDR1 and CDR2 are SGHRS and YFSETQ. The CDR3 totals 15 residues. As DNA, the CDR3 is TGCGCCAGCAGCTCCGGGACGGTGAACACCGGGGAGCTGTTTTTT. Amino acid sequence: CASSSGTVNTGELFF.

This chain joins TRBV2 and TRBJ1-5; D is undetermined. This CDR3 comprises 14 residues. CDR1 is SNHLY, CDR2 FYNNEI, per germline. Between the trimmed V and J ends, which lost 4 bases and 9 bases, there was a span of 16 bases. The CDR3: CASSGHGPSAPQHF. The CDR3 DNA is TGTGCCAGCAGTGGGCACGGGCCCAGTGCGCCCCAGCATTTT. Using reference TRBV2 and TRBJ1-5 for the parts outside the CDR3, the full variable domain is EPEVTQTPSHQVTQMGQEVILRCVPISNHLYFYWYRQILGQKVEFLVSFYNNEISEKSEIFDDQFSVERPDGSNFTLKIRSTKLEDSAMYFCASSGHGPSAPQHFGDGTRLSIL.

The chain recombines TRBV7-9 with TRBJ2-5, with D perhaps matching TRBD1 (6 bases). The CDR3 is 12 amino acids. Germline V gene lookup returns CDR1 SEHNR and CDR2 FQNEAQ (reference sequence). V shed 6 bases and J shed 11 bases, with 16 bases lying between them. The CDR3 here is CASSLPGAEQYF. DNA of the CDR3: TGTGCCAGCAGTCTTCCAGGGGCTGAGCAGTACTTC.

V usage is TRBV7-9 and J usage is TRBJ1-5; TRBD1 matches 7 bases. The V segment lost 1 base and the J segment 3 bases; nucleotides outside the gene matches: 9. Germline V gene data show CDR1 as SEHNR and CDR2 as FQNEAQ (reference sequence). This CDR3 has 17 residues. The CDR3 sequence: CASSLGVGGASNQPQHF. The CDR3 DNA sequence: TGTGCCAGCAGCTTAGGTGTAGGGGGCGCATCCAATCAGCCCCAGCATTTT.

The chain employs TRBV6-1 and TRBJ2-7, with D perhaps matching TRBD1 (6 bases). V was trimmed by 5 bases and J by 3 bases, leaving 11 bases between them. The CDR3 covers 13 residues. Germline V CDR1 and CDR2: MNHNS, SASEGT. The DNA of the CDR3 is TGTGCCAGCAGTAGCGGACAGAGCTACGAGCAGTACTTC. Its translation: CASSSGQSYEQYF.

The chain combines TRBV7-9 with TRBJ2-1; unclear D gene. CDR3 size: 11 residues. The germline V and J ends were trimmed by 5 bases and 6 bases, with 5 bases remaining between them. The germline V gene has CDR1 SEHNR and CDR2 FQNEAQ (reference sequence). CDR3 residues: CASSQANEQFF. The CDR3 nucleotides are TGTGCCAGCAGCCAGGCCAATGAGCAGTTCTTC.

V gene TRBV7-2 combines with J gene TRBJ2-5; 7 bases match TRBD2. In germline, CDR1 is SGHTA, CDR2 FQGNSA. This CDR3 spans 14 amino acids. Unmatched junction bases numbered 8, after V lost 3 bases and J lost 7 bases. DNA of the CDR3: TGTGCCAGCAGCTTTGGAGGGAGGGCGGCGACCCAGTACTTC. Translated: CASSFGGRAATQYF.

This clone has only a few counts. V is TRBV6-5 and J is TRBJ2-3, with D perhaps matching TRBD1 (6 bases). This CDR3 comprises 13 residues. Germline V lookup: CDR1 MNHEY, CDR2 SVGAGI. V was trimmed by 8 bases and J by 1 base, leaving 10 bases between them. The CDR3 loop is CASGKGGTDTQYF. CDR3 DNA: TGTGCCAGCGGGAAGGGGGGCACAGATACGCAGTATTTT.

The rearrangement joins TRBV19 to TRBJ1-5; D remains ambiguous. V lost 1 base and J lost 0, with 4 bases in between. Germline CDR1 is LNHDA and CDR2 is SQIVND (reference sequence). There are 14 residues in the CDR3. The CDR3 DNA reads TGTGCCAGTAGTATAGTATATAGCAATCAGCCCCAGCATTTT. This sequence encodes CASSIVYSNQPQHF.

The chain is built from TRBV4-1 and TRBJ2-2, with 15 bases lining up with TRBD2. The germline V gene has CDR1 MGHRA and CDR2 YSYEKL. CDR3 length equals 18 residues. The junction had 6 bases not matched to a gene; V was cut back by 3 bases and J by 4 bases. The CDR3 spells CASSQEGTSGGTTGELFF. As DNA, the CDR3 is TGCGCCAGCAGCCAGGAGGGGACTAGCGGGGGGACCACCGGGGAGCTGTTTTTT.